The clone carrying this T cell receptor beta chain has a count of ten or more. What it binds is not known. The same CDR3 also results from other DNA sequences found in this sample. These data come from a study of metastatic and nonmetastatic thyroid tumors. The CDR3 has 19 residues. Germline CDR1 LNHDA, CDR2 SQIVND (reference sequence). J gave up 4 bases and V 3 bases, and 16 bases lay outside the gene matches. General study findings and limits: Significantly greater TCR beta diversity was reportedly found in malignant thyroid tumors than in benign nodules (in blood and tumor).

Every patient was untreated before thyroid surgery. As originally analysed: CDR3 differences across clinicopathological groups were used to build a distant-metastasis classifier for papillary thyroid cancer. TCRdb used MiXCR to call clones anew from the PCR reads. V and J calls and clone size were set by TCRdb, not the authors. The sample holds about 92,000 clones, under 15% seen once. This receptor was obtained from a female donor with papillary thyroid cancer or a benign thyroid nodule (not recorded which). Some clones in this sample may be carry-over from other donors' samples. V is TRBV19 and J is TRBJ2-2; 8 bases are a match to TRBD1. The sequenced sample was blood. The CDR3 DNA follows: TGTGCCAGTAGTATCATGGGACAGGAAGACCCACGGGGCACCGGGGAGCTGTTTTTT. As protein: CASSIMGQEDPRGTGELFF.